This entry is about one T cell receptor beta chain. From the RT-PCR reads, TCRdb called clonotypes with MiXCR, one entry per CDR3 protein. The sample contains about 57,000 distinct CDR3 sequences, approximately 12% of which appear only once. This sample is part of a study of patients and donors after allogeneic stem cell transplantation. The sequencing input was blood, either unsorted or a sorted T cell fraction (not recorded which). This clonotype was sampled from a human donor who was either an allogeneic HSCT recipient or a stem cell or donor lymphocyte infusion donor (not recorded which). It is not recorded whose cells these are; they may come from a transplant donor.

This CDR3 reads CASSPTGTGNEQFF. The CDR3 DNA is TGTGCCAGCAGCCCGACTGGGACGGGCAATGAGCAGTTCTTC. V gene TRBV7-2 combines with J gene TRBJ2-1; D is tentatively TRBD1 or TRBD2 (5 bases each). Trimming removed 5 bases at V and 6 bases at J, with 14 bases between. The CDR3 runs to 14 residues. From germline, CDR1 is SGHTA and CDR2 FQGNSA.